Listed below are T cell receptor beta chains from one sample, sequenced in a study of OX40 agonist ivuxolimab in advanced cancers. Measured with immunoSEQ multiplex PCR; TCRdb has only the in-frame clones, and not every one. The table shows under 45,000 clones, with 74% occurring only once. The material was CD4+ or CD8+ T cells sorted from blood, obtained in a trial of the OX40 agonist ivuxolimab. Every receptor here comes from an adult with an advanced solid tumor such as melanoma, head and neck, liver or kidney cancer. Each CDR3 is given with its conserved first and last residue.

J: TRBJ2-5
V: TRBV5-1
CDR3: CASSFSGTGLETQYF

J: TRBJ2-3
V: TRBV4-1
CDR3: CASSQALAGTTDTQYF

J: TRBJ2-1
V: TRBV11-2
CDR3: CASSPSDVWAHEQFF

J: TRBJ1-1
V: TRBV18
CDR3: CASSRIRGFDMNTEAFF

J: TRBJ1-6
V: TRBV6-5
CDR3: CASRRTGNSPLHF

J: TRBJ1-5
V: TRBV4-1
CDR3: CASSPGRANSNQPQHF

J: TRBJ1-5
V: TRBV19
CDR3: CASSILGTYSNQPQHF

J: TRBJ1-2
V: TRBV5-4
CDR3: CASSLGSAGARMGYTF

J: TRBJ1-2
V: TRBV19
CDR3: CASSITARSNYGYTF

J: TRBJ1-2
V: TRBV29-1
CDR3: CSVRQGKEGYGYTF

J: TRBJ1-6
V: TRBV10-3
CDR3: CAISESTGYNNSPLHF

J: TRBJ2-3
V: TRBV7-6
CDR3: CAGSLNSNTDTQYF

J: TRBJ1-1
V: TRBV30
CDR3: CAWSMLGAGAFF

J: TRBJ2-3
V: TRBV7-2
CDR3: CASSLGGLIDTQYF

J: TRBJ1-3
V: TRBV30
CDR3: CAWVAGFGNTIYF

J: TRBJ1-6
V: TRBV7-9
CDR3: CASSLGGDSPLHF

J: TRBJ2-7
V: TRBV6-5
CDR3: CASSYGRQGNYEQYF

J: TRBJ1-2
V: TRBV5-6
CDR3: CASNWDTGGYTF

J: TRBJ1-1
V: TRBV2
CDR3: CASSEARGIEAFF

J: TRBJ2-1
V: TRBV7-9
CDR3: CASSWGSGRMDEQFF

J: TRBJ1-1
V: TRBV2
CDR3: CASSFLARRTEAFF

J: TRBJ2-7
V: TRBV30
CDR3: CAWSVPGAVIPYEQYF

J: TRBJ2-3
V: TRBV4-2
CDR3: CASSPTGLATDTQYF

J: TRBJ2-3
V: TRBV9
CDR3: CASSVSGGLDTDTQYF

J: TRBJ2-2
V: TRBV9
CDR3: CASSEDTGELFF

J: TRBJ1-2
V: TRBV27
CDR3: CASSLSGTEGYTF